The sequence of this T cell receptor beta chain was determined in a study of blood T cell repertoires in COVID-19 (dated by TCRdb to 2019 to 2021). At the level of the whole study: Collaborator samples came from the United States, Italy and Spain and covered acute and convalescent phases of COVID-19. A freely available public database, intended as a resource for researchers studying the immune response to SARS-CoV-2, is where the repertoires were released. Deeply sampled blood TCRbeta repertoires from subjects exposed to, actively infected with, or recovered from COVID-19 were included in the dataset. The prospective study material was composed of cDNA or gDNA derived from T cells, B-cell-depleted T cells, or PBMCs. The sample metadata nearly always contained a de-identified subject ID, COVID-19 status, age in years and sex. The samples were drawn from the first 160 participants of the ongoing ImmuneRACE study and from 1,254 subjects provided by 6 global collaborators. Where available, HLA class I and class II types were obtained from metadata supplied by the sample provider rather than from assay-based typing.

From V the trimming removes 2 bases and from J it removes 0 bases, while the gene matches leave 6 bases of the junction unaccounted for. Counted from cysteine to phenylalanine, this CDR3 has 16 amino acids. Only the CDR3 DNA stays, 48 bases, in frame from base 1. CDR1 SQVTM and CDR2 ANQGSEA are derived from the germline V gene. A note on this clone: It lacks a known antigen. Base qualities were left out, and no much larger clone turns up one base away.

The collaborating institutions used their own protocols to collect whole blood in K2EDTA tubes. Collaborator samples were shipped for TCRbeta analysis as frozen whole blood, isolated PBMCs, or DNA extracted from either sample type. The immunoSEQ Assay, a bias-controlled multiplex PCR, was used to amplify TCRbeta CDR3 regions from genomic DNA. Turning to the authors' computational methods: The number of nucleated cells in each sample was estimated by amplification of reference gene primers within the assay. Sequence reads were collapsed and filtered to measure the absolute abundance of every unique TCRbeta CDR3 rearrangement. For each sample, productive Simpson clonality was calculated as the square root of Simpson's diversity index over productive rearrangements. TCRdb mirrors the immuneACCESS table, restricted to in-frame sequences. Some clones are absent from its copies; in checked studies, under half trace to an unresolved V gene, and the reason for the others is unknown. The DNA gave D and trimming, while V, J and clone size come from that table. Recorded for this sample are just over 650,000 clones; 80% to 90% of them occurred a single time. The biggest ten clones account for under 0.3% of the sample.

Here is what the overall study found, with its caveats: How much clinical and demographic metadata was included differed by source and by participant, and the metadata was provided uncurated.

The chain is assembled from TRBV29-1 and TRBJ2-2; TRBD1 aligns with 7 central bases. This clonotype was obtained from a woman younger than 30 with acute or convalescent COVID-19. The sequenced sample consisted of peripheral blood. Read as DNA, the sequence is TGCAGCGTTGAAACTTTCGGACAGGCGAACACCGGGGAGCTGTTTTTT. Its amino acids are CSVETFGQANTGELFF.